This TCR beta chain derives from a study of read filtering for tumor transcriptome and immune sequencing. This clonotype came up many times. The library was built from around 380 ng RNA with molecular barcoded adaptors for alpha/delta and beta/gamma chains. TCRdb processed the reads anew with MiXCR; each CDR3 protein has one entry. The sample contains fewer than 30,000 distinct CDR3 sequences, approximately 15% of which appear only once. This CDR3 comprises 13 residues. Deletions cut 3 bases from V and 4 bases from J, with 9 bases between. Germline lookup yields CDR1 DFQATT and CDR2 SNEGSKA (reference sequence).

The receptor's source is a donor aged 40 or over with multiple myeloma. This sequence joins TRBV20-1 and TRBJ2-2; D is unclear. The specimen sequenced was a population of CD138-negative cells sorted from bone marrow. The CDR3 bases are TGCAGTGCTAGCCCCTGGGGCACCGGGGAGCTGTTTTTT. Its translation is CSASPWGTGELFF.